This TCR beta chain was identified in a study of PD-1 blockade in classical Hodgkin lymphoma. Sequencing used immunoSEQ multiplex PCR; TCRdb keeps in-frame clones, though not all of them. The sample has roughly 7,000 clones, around 78% seen once. CDR3 length: 15 residues. The time point: newly diagnosed, previously untreated cHL patient sample. The sequence derives from a human donor with classical Hodgkin lymphoma. The chain joins TRBV21-1 to TRBJ2-7; TRBD1 is the table's D call, not checked against the DNA. TRBV21-1 is deemed a pseudogene. The sample was peripheral blood mononuclear cells (PBMCs). The CDR3 protein is CASSKGKGQGYEQYF. CDR3 nucleotides: TGTGCCAGCAGCAAAGGAAAGGGACAGGGGTACGAGCAGTACTTC.